The clone carrying this T cell receptor beta chain was picked up a small number of times. The source of the sample is a study of regulatory T cells in long-lasting Graves disease. Assembly of TCR beta libraries relied on iRepertoire HTBI primers together with Arm-PCR of CDR3 regions. MiXCR was run by TCRdb on the multiplex PCR reads, yielding one entry per CDR3 protein. The table includes some 340,000 distinct CDR3 sequences, about an eighth detected once. This CDR3 spans 18 amino acids. Germline assignment: CDR1 KGHSH and CDR2 LQKENI. V was pared by 3 bases and J by 5 bases, with 25 bases between. Time point in this sample: newly diagnosed GD, antithyroid drugs for less than 3 months. From PBMCs, RNA was extracted and then used to make the TCR library. This sample was also put to use in a study of T cells in Graves' hyperthyroidism and ophthalmopathy. That source notes: For the diagnoses, clinical symptoms, serum thyroxine and TRAb, thyroid ultrasound and orbital computed tomography were used.

This specimen was peripheral blood mononuclear cells (PBMCs), taken at new diagnosis, from a patient treated with antithyroid drugs. The chain combines TRBV18 with TRBJ1-2; tentative D call: TRBD1 (6 bases). This clonotype originated in a woman aged 18-35 years with Graves disease. Here the CDR3 DNA reads TGTGCCAGCTCACCCGCGGTCATCGGACAGCAATTTGGATATGGCTACACCTTC. Translation: CASSPAVIGQQFGYGYTF.